The entry below describes one T cell receptor beta chain. Its antigen target is currently unknown. The record has no base qualities; no much larger clone is one base away. Receptors were amplified or captured by the immunoSEQ multiplex PCR assay. Sourced from immuneACCESS, this table was stored by TCRdb with only in-frame sequences that have V and J called. A share of the clones is absent; for the studies checked, an unresolved V gene accounts for under half, and the remainder has no known explanation. The sample table contains over 80,000 clones; only one count was recorded for over 85% of them. The ten largest account for 1.2% to 1.5% of the sample. The sample belongs to a study of T cell changes during pregnancy in multiple sclerosis (dated by TCRdb to the late 2010s). Regarding the research as a whole: Changes in the T cell repertoire over the course of pregnancy were examined in this study in women with multiple sclerosis.

The sequencing here drew on peripheral blood, taken in the third trimester of pregnancy. The TCR sequence derives from a female donor in good health, enrolled as a control in a pregnancy study.

The bases are TGTGCCAGCAGCTTAGGTCAGGCGTACTACGAGCAGTACTTC. This yields the protein CASSLGQAYYEQYF. The chain uses TRBV7-2 and TRBJ2-7; the D gene cannot be named for sure. V is clipped by 1 base and J by 3 bases, and the sequence between their germline boundaries is 10 bases long. Its CDR3 holds 14 amino acids, cysteine through phenylalanine. Only the CDR3 region is kept as DNA, spanning 42 bases read in frame from base 1. CDR1 SGHTA and CDR2 FQGNSA are derived from the germline V gene.